This TCR beta chain was sequenced during a study of shared clonotypes between healthy human individuals. The donors, all of them Caucasian adults, lived in Nashville, Tennessee. Concerning this clone: The same CDR3 can be traced to other DNA sequences in this sample.

Germline V gives CDR1 MNHEY, CDR2 SMNVEV (reference sequence). The CDR3 is 14 residues long. V was pared by 3 bases and J by 2 bases, with 8 bases between. Every unsorted PBMC PCR replicate was loaded with around 0.3 ug DNA, about 30,000 T cell genomes. Profiling relied on immunoSEQ multiplex PCR, and the TCRdb table lists in-frame clones only, not all of them. The sample consists of about half a million clones, around 73% of them appearing once. The specimen sequenced was PBMCs. This sequence joins TRBV27 and TRBJ2-1, with D possibly matching TRBD2 (6 bases). This sequence was found in a woman aged 40 to 50 in good health. Some clones in this sample may be carry-over from other donors' samples. The CDR3 sequence is CASSFGGAYNEQFF. The CDR3 DNA sequence: TGTGCCAGCAGTTTTGGAGGGGCCTACAATGAGCAGTTCTTC.